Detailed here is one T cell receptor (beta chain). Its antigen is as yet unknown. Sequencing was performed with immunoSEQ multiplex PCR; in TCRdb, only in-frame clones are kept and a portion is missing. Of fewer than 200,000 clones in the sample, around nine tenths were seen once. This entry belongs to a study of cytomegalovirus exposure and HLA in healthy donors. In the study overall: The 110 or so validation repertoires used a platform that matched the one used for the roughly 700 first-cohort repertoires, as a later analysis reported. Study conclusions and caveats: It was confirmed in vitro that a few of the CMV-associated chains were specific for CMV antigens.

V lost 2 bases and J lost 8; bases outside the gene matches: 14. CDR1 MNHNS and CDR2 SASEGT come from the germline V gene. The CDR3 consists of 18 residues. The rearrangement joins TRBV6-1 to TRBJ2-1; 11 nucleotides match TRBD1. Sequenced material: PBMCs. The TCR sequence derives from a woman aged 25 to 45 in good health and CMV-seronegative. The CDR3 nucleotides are TGTGCCAGCAGTGAAAGGCGAGGGGGACAGGGGGGTTTGGATGAGCAGTTCTTC. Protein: CASSERRGGQGGLDEQFF.